A selection of T cell receptor beta chains follows, all from one sample in a study of CD8 T cells in Susac syndrome. TCRdb ran MiXCR on the immunoSEQ multiplex PCR reads and lists one entry per CDR3 protein. The data contain a few hundred thousand distinct CDR3 sequences, approximately 94% of them seen just once; the ten biggest clones take up about 0.14%. Material for sequencing was CD4+ T cells from PBMCs. The receptors come from a human donor with Susac syndrome. CDR3s include the opening cysteine and the closing phenylalanine or tryptophan. D genes are given only for firm matches. Where a row states a size, it is once, few, many or the class of an expanded clone; other rows omit it.

j_call v_call d_call clone_size cdr3_nt cdr3_aa
TRBJ1-5 TRBV19 NA NA TGTGCCACGTCCGAGGGTTGGCAGCCCCAGCATTTT CATSEGWQPQHF
TRBJ2-7 TRBV9 TRBD1 NA TGTGCCAGCAGCGTAGCCTCGGGACAGTTCGCCGAGCAGTACTTC CASSVASGQFAEQYF
TRBJ1-2 TRBV30 NA once TGTGCCTGGAGTGGGGGACGACGTGGCTACACCTTC CAWSGGRRGYTF
TRBJ2-7 TRBV7-2 NA NA TGTGCCAGCAGCTTAGGTTCAGGGCCCTACGAGCAGTACTTC CASSLGSGPYEQYF
TRBJ2-1 TRBV20-1 TRBD1 NA TGCAGTGCTAGCCATTGGACAGGCCCCTCATACAATGAGCAGTTCTTC CSASHWTGPSYNEQFF
TRBJ2-7 TRBV20-1 NA NA TGCAGTGCCCACATCAGGTCCCGCTCCTACGAGCAGTACTTC CSAHIRSRSYEQYF
TRBJ1-2 TRBV12-3/TRBV12-4 NA NA TGTGCCAGCAGTTTGGGCGAGAATAACTATGGCTACACCTTC CASSLGENNYGYTF
TRBJ1-2 TRBV5-1 NA NA TGCGCCAGCGGGCTGGACTATGGCTACACCTTC CASGLDYGYTF
TRBJ1-5 TRBV12-3/TRBV12-4 NA NA TGTGCCAGCAGTTTCGCACAGTTCAATCAGCCCCAGCATTTT CASSFAQFNQPQHF
TRBJ2-7 TRBV12-3/TRBV12-4 TRBD2 NA TGTGCCAGCAGTCACGGGACTAGCGGAGGTCGGGTCGAGCAGTACTTC CASSHGTSGGRVEQYF
TRBJ1-1 TRBV6-1 NA NA TGTGCCAGCAGTTTAGACCCGAACACTGAAGCTTTCTTT CASSLDPNTEAFF
TRBJ2-6 TRBV28 TRBD1 NA TGTGCCAGCAGTTCCCCCGGAACAGGGGGCCTAACTGGGGCCAACGTCCTGACTTTC CASSSPGTGGLTGANVLTF
TRBJ2-5 TRBV5-1 NA NA TGCGCCAGCAGCTTGGCGGGACAAGCAGAGACCCAGTACTTC CASSLAGQAETQYF
TRBJ2-5 TRBV10-3 NA NA TGTGCCATCGGGGGGATCGAAGAGACCCAGTACTTC CAIGGIEETQYF
TRBJ2-5 TRBV2 NA NA TGTGCCAGCAGTCCTCAGGGGGCGGGAGGAGAGACCCAGTACTTC CASSPQGAGGETQYF
TRBJ2-6 TRBV14 TRBD1 once TGTGCCAGCAGCCATCGACGGGGACAGTTCTCCGCTGGGGCCAACGTCCTGACTTTC CASSHRRGQFSAGANVLTF
TRBJ1-5 TRBV7-9 NA NA TGTGCCAGCAGCTTAGGGGGCCTAAATCAGCCCCAGCATTTT CASSLGGLNQPQHF
TRBJ1-5 TRBV3-1 NA once TGTGCCAGCAGCCAAGACAGGGTCAATCAGCCCCAGCATTTT CASSQDRVNQPQHF
TRBJ1-2 TRBV6-5 NA NA TGTGCCAGCCGAGATCTTTATAACTATGGCTACACCTTC CASRDLYNYGYTF
TRBJ2-3 TRBV7-2 TRBD1 NA TGTGCCAGCAGCTTAATGGGTCCCGGGACAGGGGACCCAGATACGCAGTATTTT CASSLMGPGTGDPDTQYF
TRBJ1-2 TRBV4-3 NA NA TGCGCCAGCAGCCAAGAGGGGGACGTTAACTATGGCTACACCTTC CASSQEGDVNYGYTF
TRBJ1-2 TRBV20-1 NA once TGCAGTGCTTGGACAGTTAACTATGGCTACACCTTC CSAWTVNYGYTF
TRBJ2-1 TRBV14 TRBD2 NA TGTGCCAGCAGCCCGCGGGGGGACCATTACAATGAGCAGTTCTTC CASSPRGDHYNEQFF
TRBJ2-5 TRBV18 TRBD2 NA TGTGCCAGCTCACCAGCGGGGGAGAGGGGAGAGACCCAGTACTTC CASSPAGERGETQYF
TRBJ2-5 TRBV29-1 NA NA TGCAGCGTTCTCGGACTTCCTGGCCAAGAGACCCAGTACTTC CSVLGLPGQETQYF
TRBJ1-2 TRBV6-5 NA NA TGTGCCAGCAGTTACTCCTTGGCCAGGGGCTATGGCTACACCTTC CASSYSLARGYGYTF
TRBJ2-7 TRBV20-1 TRBD1 NA TGCAGTGTCGACCAGGGGGCGCGCTACGAGCAGTACTTC CSVDQGARYEQYF
TRBJ1-5 TRBV7-2 NA NA TGTGCCAGCAGCGGGACGGCCAGCAATCAGCCCCAGCATTTT CASSGTASNQPQHF
TRBJ1-2 TRBV6-2/TRBV6-3 NA NA TGTGCCAGCAGTTACTCTTCTCGGACAGTCCCTTCTGGCTACACCTTC CASSYSSRTVPSGYTF
TRBJ1-5 TRBV20-1 NA once TGCAGTGCTAGACCTCCGGGACCTATATACCAGCCCCAGCATTTT CSARPPGPIYQPQHF
TRBJ2-7 TRBV6-2/TRBV6-3 NA NA TGTGCCAGCAGTTACGGCCTCTCCTACGAGCAGTACTTC CASSYGLSYEQYF
TRBJ1-4 TRBV29-1 NA NA TGCAGCGTGGTACAGGGTCCCGCTAATGAAAAACTGTTTTTT CSVVQGPANEKLFF
TRBJ1-5 TRBV7-8 TRBD1 NA TGTGCCAGCAGCTTACAGGGGGCTTGGCAGCCCCAGCATTTT CASSLQGAWQPQHF
TRBJ1-5 TRBV20-1 NA NA TGCAGTGCTAGAGTACCGGTTAGCAATCAGCCCCAGCATTTT CSARVPVSNQPQHF